The rows below give T cell receptor beta chains drawn from one sample of a study of T-cell reconstitution after alpha-beta-depleted transplantation in children. TCRdb used MiXCR to reprocess the PCR reads, holding one entry per CDR3 protein. The data contain about 580,000 distinct CDR3 sequences, roughly 23% of them singletons. The specimen comprised PBMCs, mostly from graft donor cells, sampled 360 days after TCRalphabeta/CD19-depleted stem cell transplant. The receptors stem from a boy younger than two who had a stem cell transplant for acute myeloid leukemia, so the T cells may come from the graft donor. CDR3s leave out the opening cysteine and the closing phenylalanine or tryptophan. A D gene is named only where the DNA matches it firmly.

v_gene	d_gene	j_gene	CDR3aa
TRBV20-1	.	TRBJ1-5	SASETNQPQH
TRBV12-3/TRBV12-4	.	TRBJ2-5	ASLTSETQY
TRBV12-3/TRBV12-4	TRBD2	TRBJ2-1	ASSLRSSGGGYEQF
TRBV20-1	.	TRBJ1-1	SARRPNRRADTEAF
TRBV28	.	TRBJ2-3	ASSYPRGKSSTDTQY
TRBV20-1	TRBD2	TRBJ2-3	SAPTSGVSGTDTQY
TRBV29-1	.	TRBJ1-1	SAMDRETF
TRBV13	TRBD2	TRBJ2-3	ASSPPQTSGGETTDTQY
TRBV5-1	TRBD1	TRBJ2-1	ASSAGTGDHNEQF
TRBV27	TRBD1	TRBJ2-3	ASRNPDRAYTDTQY
TRBV24-1	.	TRBJ2-2	ATSDRDRYTGELF
TRBV3-1	TRBD2	TRBJ2-1	ASSLGLAGGAGVGQF
TRBV29-1	.	TRBJ2-7	SVEGWGINEQY
TRBV27	.	TRBJ1-1	ASSLGERGTEAF
TRBV29-1	TRBD1	TRBJ2-5	SVQQGAVETQY
TRBV6-2/TRBV6-3	.	TRBJ2-1	ASSYGRFGQNNEQF
TRBV24-1	TRBD1	TRBJ2-5	ATSVVGQGQETQY
TRBV20-1	TRBD2	TRBJ2-7	SARDLAGGHYEQY
TRBV10-3	TRBD2	TRBJ2-3	AISEPSGGATASTDTQY
TRBV20-1	TRBD1	TRBJ1-2	SASRGDYGYT
TRBV27	.	TRBJ2-2	ASSLMGWYGGPGELF
TRBV5-1	.	TRBJ1-1	ASSPAAGEGGTEAF
TRBV7-9	.	TRBJ2-5	ASSSTGLGETQY
TRBV7-9	.	TRBJ1-6	ASSLAREGHNSPLH
TRBV7-2	TRBD2	TRBJ2-3	ASSLAGGRTDTQY
TRBV6-5	TRBD1	TRBJ1-1	ASSYTWTGEEAF
TRBV2	.	TRBJ2-2	ASSEAHLTGELF
TRBV7-9	TRBD2	TRBJ2-1	ASSLAGGAQGEQF
TRBV7-2	.	TRBJ2-3	ASSSGRAGVTDTQY
TRBV5-1	.	TRBJ1-2	ASSLGNLAAGYT
TRBV20-1	TRBD1	TRBJ2-5	SAIQGARETQY
TRBV20-1	.	TRBJ2-1	SMTGPSTYNEQF
TRBV10-3	.	TRBJ2-3	AISESGGSHTDTQY
TRBV2	.	TRBJ2-1	ASSEGTKF
TRBV7-3	.	TRBJ2-1	ASSFSWPRGGSYNEQF
TRBV6-4	TRBD1	TRBJ2-5	ARGYFRRTGAVEVETQY
TRBV11-2	.	TRBJ1-1	ASSLIKAAAAF
TRBV6-5	.	TRBJ2-3	ASSYSFNSPLYTDTQY
TRBV29-1	.	TRBJ2-7	SVALTGGYEQY
TRBV15	.	TRBJ2-3	ATSREVRTDTQY